This T cell receptor beta chain was captured by sequencing in a study of blood T cell repertoires in COVID-19. Study context: Nucleic acid was either cDNA or gDNA, and it came from T cells, B-cell-depleted T cells, or PBMCs.

Enrollment of patients from Seattle took place during active infection, with longitudinal follow-up. The CDR3 has 14 amino acids. The ends lost 2 bases at V and 7 bases at J; junction bases unmatched: 3. Germline-derived CDR1 and CDR2 are LGHDT and YNNKEL (reference sequence). The data were produced by immunoSEQ multiplex PCR, yet TCRdb's version contains in-frame clones alone and is incomplete. The sample lists 100,000 to 150,000 clones; about 81% were seen once. Sequencing was carried out using peripheral blood. This TCR was recovered from a man aged 25 to 40 with COVID-19, enrolled during active disease. This chain connects TRBV3-1 (or the pseudogene TRBV3-2) to TRBJ1-2; 11 bases are a match to TRBD1. The CDR3, as DNA: TGTGCCAGCAGCCAACGGACAGGGGGCTTTGGCTACACCTTC. It encodes CASSQRTGGFGYTF.